This TCR beta chain was identified during a study of blood T cell repertoires in COVID-19. Study overall: Nucleic acid was either cDNA or gDNA, and it came from T cells, B-cell-depleted T cells, or PBMCs.

Produced via immunoSEQ multiplex PCR; TCRdb's table is partial and in-frame only. Of around 94,000 clones listed, approximately 86% were seen once; the top ten hold roughly 1.7%. The CDR3 extends over 16 amino acids. This clonotype was sampled from an elderly man with acute or convalescent COVID-19. The chain joins TRBV1 to TRBJ1-5. TRBV1 represents a pseudogene. Sequenced material: peripheral blood. The CDR3 nucleotides read TGCACCAGCCTTGACCCGGGGTCTAGTGACAATCAGCCCCAGCATTTT. The encoded protein is CTSLDPGSSDNQPQHF.